This TCR beta chain is drawn from a study of T cells in Graves' hyperthyroidism and ophthalmopathy. Germline values: CDR1 MNHEY, CDR2 SVGAGI. This CDR3 region has 18 residues. V dropped 2 bases and J dropped 1 base, with 20 bases sitting between them. This clonotype was seen only a few times. RNA transcripts served as the template for amplifying TCR beta CDR3 regions. The HTBI primer set was used in a first-round RT-PCR of the TCR CDR3. A single record per CDR3 protein comes from TCRdb applying MiXCR to the multiplex PCR reads. Counted here are hundreds of thousands of distinct CDR3 sequences, less than 25% occurring once; the ten biggest clones make up 30% to 40%.

The chain links TRBV6-5 to TRBJ2-5; D is perhaps TRBD1 (7 bases). The specimen was blood. The sequence came from a young man with Graves' ophthalmopathy. The CDR3 DNA reads as TGTGCCAGCAGTTACGGGATGCCCCGGAGGGGGCCCCAAGAGACCCAGTACTTC. Translated: CASSYGMPRRGPQETQYF.